The clone carrying this TCR beta chain was found many times. These data originate in a study of early T cells in non-severe SARS-CoV-2 infection. Study information: Unsorted whole blood bulk RNA was sequenced, with unpaired chains.

The germline V gene encodes CDR1 DFQATT and CDR2 SNEGSKA (reference sequence). The CDR3 is made up of 13 amino acids. V was cut by 3 bases and J by 1 base, with 7 bases left in between. MiXCR, run by TCRdb on the 5' RACE reads, gives a single entry per CDR3 protein. The sample gives 70,000 to 90,000 distinct CDR3 sequences, about 15% of which show up once; 5.5% is in the top ten. The chain combines TRBV20-1 with TRBJ2-1; D unresolved. Sequencing was carried out using whole blood. The clonotype originates from an adult who was a healthcare worker with PCR-confirmed SARS-CoV-2 infection or an uninfected control (not recorded which). The CDR3 sequence: CSASGGSYNEQFF. Here the CDR3 DNA reads TGCAGTGCTAGTGGCGGATCCTACAATGAGCAGTTCTTC.